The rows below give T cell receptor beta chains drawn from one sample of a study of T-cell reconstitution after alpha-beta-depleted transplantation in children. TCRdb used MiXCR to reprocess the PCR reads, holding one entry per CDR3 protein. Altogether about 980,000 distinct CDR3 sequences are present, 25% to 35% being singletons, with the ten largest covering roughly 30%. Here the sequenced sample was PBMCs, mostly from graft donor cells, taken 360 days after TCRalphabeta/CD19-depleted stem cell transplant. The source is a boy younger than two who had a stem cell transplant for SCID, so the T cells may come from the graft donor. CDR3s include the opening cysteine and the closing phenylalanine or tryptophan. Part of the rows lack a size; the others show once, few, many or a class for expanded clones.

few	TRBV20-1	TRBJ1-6	CSASRGSPLHF
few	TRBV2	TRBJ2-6	CASRAARVLTF
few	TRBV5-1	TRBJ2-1	CASSYYRTGLPSSYNEQFF
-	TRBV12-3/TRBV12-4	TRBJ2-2	CASSLKRGGQVNTGELFF
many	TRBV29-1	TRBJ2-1	CSAAGQGYNEQFF
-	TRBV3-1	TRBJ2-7	CASSPTGTGIDEQYF
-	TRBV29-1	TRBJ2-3	CSANGGFTDTQYF
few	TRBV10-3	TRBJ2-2	CAISDSGDNTGELFF
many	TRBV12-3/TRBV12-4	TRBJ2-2	CASTPWSGRTNTGELFF
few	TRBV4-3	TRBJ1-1	CASSPPRGRSTEAFF
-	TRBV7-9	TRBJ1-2	CASSSIGYTF
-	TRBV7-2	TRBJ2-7	CASRENIRPYEQYF
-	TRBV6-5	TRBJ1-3	CASSYFDIHSGNTIYF
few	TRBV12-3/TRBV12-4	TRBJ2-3	CASSLRAYGDTQYF
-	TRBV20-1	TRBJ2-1	CSARGSLAGTYNEQFF
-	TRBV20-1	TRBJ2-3	CSATPGGSTDTQYF
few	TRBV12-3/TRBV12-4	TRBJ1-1	CASSLHGENTEAFF
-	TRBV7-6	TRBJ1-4	CASSRDPGGPNEKLFF
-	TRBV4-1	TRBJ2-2	CASSQERAAGELFF
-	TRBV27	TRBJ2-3	CASSFSQPRRDTQYF
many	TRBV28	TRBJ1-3	CASSFGPGDSTFSGNTIYF
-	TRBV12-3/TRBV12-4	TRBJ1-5	CASSSGQSIYSNQPQHF
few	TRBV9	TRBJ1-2	CASSVARDRPSYGYTF
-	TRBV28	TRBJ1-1	CASRWGPTEAFF
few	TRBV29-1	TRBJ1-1	CSVGGITEAFF
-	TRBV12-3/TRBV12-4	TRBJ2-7	CASSSGTGIPSTSYEQYF
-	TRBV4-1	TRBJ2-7	CASSQEWRVKSSYEQYF